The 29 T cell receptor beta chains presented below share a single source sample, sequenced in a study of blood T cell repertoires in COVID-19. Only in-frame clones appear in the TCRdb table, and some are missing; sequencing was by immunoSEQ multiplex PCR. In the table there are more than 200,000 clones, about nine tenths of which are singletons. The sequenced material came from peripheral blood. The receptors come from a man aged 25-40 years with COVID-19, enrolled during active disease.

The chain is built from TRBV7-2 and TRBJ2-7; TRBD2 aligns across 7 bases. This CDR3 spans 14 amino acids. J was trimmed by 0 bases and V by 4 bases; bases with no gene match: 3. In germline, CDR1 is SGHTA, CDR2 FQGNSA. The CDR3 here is CASSWEGASYEQYF. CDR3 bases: TGTGCCAGCAGCTGGGAGGGTGCCTCCTACGAGCAGTACTTC.

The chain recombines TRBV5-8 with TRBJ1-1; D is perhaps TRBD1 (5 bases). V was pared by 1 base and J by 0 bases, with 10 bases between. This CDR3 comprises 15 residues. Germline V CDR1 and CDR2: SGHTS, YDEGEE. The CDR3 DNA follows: TGTGCCAGCAGCTTGCCGGTCAGGGTGAACACTGAAGCTTTCTTT. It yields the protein CASSLPVRVNTEAFF.

The CDR3 DNA reads TGTGCCAGCAGCCCCACAGCTATGAACACTGAAGCTTTCTTT. Amino acid sequence: CASSPTAMNTEAFF. The chain recombines TRBV5-4 with TRBJ1-1, with unresolved D. Germline-derived CDR1 and CDR2 are SGHNT and YYREEE (reference sequence). This CDR3 comprises 14 residues. The V end lost 4 bases, the J end lost 0 bases, and 10 bases lay between the germline ends.

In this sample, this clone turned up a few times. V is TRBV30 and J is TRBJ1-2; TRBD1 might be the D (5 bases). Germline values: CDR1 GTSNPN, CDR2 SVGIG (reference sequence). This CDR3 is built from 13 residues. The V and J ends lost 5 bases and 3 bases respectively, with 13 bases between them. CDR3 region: CAWYIQGDYGYTF. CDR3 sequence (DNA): TGTGCCTGGTATATCCAGGGTGACTATGGCTACACCTTC.

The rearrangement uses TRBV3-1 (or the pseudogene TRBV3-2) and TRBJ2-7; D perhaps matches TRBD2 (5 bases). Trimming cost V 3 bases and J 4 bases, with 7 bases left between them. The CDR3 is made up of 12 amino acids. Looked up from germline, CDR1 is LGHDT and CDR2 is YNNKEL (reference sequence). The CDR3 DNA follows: TGTGCCAGCAGCCAGACTACTTACGAGCAGTACTTC. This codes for CASSQTTYEQYF.

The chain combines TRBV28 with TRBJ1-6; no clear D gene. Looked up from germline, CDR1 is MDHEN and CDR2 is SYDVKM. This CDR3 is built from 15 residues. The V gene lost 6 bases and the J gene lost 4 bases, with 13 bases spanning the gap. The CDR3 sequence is CASSPPGFYNSPLHF. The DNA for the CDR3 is TGTGCCAGCAGCCCACCGGGATTTTATAATTCACCCCTCCACTTT.

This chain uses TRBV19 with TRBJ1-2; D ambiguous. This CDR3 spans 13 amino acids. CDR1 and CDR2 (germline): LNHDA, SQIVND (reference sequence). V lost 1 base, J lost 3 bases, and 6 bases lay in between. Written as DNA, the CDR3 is TGTGCCAGTAGTATAGTTACTCACTATGGCTACACCTTC. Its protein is CASSIVTHYGYTF. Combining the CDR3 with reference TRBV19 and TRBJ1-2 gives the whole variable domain DGGITQSPKYLFRKEGQNVTLSCEQNLNHDAMYWYRQDPGQGLRLIYYSQIVNDFQKGDIAEGYSVSREKKESFPLTVTSAQKNPTAFYLCASSIVTHYGYTFGSGTRLTVV.

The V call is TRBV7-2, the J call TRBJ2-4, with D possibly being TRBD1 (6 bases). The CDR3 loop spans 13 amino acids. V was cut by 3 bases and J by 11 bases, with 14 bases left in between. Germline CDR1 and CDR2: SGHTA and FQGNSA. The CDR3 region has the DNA TGTGCCAGCAGCTTGGAACAGGGCGGATTTCAGTACTTC. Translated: CASSLEQGGFQYF.

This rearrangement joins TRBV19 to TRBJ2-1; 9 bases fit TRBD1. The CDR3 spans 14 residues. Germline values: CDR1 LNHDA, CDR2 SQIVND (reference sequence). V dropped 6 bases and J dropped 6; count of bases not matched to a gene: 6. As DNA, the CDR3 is TGTGCCAGTAGCGGACAGGGGAAAGGCAATGAGCAGTTCTTC. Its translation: CASSGQGKGNEQFF.

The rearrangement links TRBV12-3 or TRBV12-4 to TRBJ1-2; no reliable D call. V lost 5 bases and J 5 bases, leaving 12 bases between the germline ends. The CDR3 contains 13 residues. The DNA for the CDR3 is TGTGCCAGCAGTCTCCCCCCCGCGTATGGCTACACCTTC. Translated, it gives CASSLPPAYGYTF.

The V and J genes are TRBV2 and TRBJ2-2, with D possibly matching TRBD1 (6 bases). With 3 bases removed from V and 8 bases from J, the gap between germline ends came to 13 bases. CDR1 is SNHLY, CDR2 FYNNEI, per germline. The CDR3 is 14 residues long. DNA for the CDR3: TGTGCCAGCAGTGAGTCAGGGGTCGGTGGGGAGCTGTTTTTT. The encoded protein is CASSESGVGGELFF.

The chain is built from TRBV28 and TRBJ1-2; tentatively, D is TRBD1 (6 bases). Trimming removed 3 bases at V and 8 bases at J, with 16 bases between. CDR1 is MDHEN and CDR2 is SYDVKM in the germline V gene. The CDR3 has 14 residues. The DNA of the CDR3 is TGTGCCAGCAGTTTTTACAGGGAACTTAGAGGCTACACCTTC. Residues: CASSFYRELRGYTF.

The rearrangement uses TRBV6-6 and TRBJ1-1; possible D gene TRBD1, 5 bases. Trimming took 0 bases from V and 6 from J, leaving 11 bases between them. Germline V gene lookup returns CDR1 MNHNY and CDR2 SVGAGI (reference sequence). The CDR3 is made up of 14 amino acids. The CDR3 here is CASSYSGAGAEAFF. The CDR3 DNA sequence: TGTGCCAGCAGTTACTCTGGGGCAGGAGCTGAAGCTTTCTTT.

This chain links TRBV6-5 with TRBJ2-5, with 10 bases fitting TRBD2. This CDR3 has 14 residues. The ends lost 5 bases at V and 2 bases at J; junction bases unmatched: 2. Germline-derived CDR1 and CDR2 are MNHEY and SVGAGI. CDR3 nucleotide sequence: TGTGCCAGCAGTAAACTAGCGGGACAAGAGACCCAGTACTTC. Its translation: CASSKLAGQETQYF.

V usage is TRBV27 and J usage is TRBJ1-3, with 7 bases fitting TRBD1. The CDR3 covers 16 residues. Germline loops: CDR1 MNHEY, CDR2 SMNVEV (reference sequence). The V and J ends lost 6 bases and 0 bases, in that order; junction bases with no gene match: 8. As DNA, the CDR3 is TGTGCCAGCAGCCCACAGGGGTTCGGCTCTGGAAACACCATATATTTT. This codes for CASSPQGFGSGNTIYF.

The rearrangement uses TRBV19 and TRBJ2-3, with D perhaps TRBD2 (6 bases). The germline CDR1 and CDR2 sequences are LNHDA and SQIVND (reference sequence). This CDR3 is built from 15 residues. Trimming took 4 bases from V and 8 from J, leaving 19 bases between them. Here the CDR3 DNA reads TGTGCCAGTAGTACAATTGGGGGAGCCGGGGGTACGCAGTATTTT. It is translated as CASSTIGGAGGTQYF.

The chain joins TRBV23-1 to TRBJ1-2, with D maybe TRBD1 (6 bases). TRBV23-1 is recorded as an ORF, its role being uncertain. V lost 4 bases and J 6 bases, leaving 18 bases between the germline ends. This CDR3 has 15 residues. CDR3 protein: CASSLTGRGHDGYTF. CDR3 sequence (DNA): TGCGCCAGCAGTCTGACGGGGCGGGGGCATGATGGCTACACCTTC.

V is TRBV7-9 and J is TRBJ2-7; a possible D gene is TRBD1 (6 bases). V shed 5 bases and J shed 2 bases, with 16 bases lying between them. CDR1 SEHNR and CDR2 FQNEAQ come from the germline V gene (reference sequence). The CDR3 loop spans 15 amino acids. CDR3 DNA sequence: TGTGCCAGCAGCCCCACGGGGCAGGGGACCTACGAGCAGTACTTC. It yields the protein CASSPTGQGTYEQYF.

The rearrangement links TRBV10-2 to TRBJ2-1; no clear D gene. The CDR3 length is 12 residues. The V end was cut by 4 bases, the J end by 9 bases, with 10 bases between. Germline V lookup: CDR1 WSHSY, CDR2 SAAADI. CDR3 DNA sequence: TGCGCCAGCAGTGGGTCGTGGAGTGAGCAGTTCTTC. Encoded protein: CASSGSWSEQFF.

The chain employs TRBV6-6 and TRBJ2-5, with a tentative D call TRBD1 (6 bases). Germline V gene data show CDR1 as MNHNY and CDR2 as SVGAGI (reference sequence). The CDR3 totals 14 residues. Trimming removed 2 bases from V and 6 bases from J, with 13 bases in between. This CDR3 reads CASSYGPDSQTQYF. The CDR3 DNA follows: TGTGCCAGCAGTTACGGGCCGGACAGCCAGACCCAGTACTTC.

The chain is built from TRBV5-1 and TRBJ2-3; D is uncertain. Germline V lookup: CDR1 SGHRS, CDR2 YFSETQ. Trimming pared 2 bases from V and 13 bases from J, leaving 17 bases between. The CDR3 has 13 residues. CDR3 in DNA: TGCGCCAGCAGCTTCGAAGGCTCGCCGAGCGAGTATTTT. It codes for CASSFEGSPSEYF.

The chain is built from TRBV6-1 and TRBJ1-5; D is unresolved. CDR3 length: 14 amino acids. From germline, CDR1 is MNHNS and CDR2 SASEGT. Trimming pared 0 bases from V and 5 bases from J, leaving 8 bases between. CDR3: CASSEARSYQPQHF. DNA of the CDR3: TGTGCCAGCAGTGAAGCAAGGAGTTATCAGCCCCAGCATTTT.

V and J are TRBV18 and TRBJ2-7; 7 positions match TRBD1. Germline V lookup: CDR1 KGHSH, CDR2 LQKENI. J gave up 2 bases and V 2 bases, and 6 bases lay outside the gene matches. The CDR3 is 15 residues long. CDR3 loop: CASSPRRQGTYEQYF. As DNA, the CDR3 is TGTGCCAGCTCACCAAGAAGACAGGGTACCTACGAGCAGTACTTC.

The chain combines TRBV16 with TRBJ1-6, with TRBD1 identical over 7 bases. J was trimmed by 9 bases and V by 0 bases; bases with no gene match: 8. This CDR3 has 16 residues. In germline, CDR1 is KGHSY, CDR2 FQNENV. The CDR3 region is CASSQSGQGVSSPLHF. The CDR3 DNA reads TGTGCCAGCAGCCAATCGGGTCAGGGGGTATCTTCACCCCTCCACTTT.

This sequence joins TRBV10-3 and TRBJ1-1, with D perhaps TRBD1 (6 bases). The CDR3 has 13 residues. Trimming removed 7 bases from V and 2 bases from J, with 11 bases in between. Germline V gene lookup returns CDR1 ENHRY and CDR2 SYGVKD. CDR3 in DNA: TGTGCCATCATGGGGGGGCTCAACACTGAAGCTTTCTTT. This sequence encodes CAIMGGLNTEAFF.

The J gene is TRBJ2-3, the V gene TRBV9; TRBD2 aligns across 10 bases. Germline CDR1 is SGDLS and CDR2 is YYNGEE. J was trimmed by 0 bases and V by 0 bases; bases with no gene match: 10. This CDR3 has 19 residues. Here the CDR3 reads CASSVAPAGGPSSTDTQYF. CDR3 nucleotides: TGTGCCAGCAGCGTAGCCCCAGCGGGGGGGCCCTCGAGCACAGATACGCAGTATTTT.

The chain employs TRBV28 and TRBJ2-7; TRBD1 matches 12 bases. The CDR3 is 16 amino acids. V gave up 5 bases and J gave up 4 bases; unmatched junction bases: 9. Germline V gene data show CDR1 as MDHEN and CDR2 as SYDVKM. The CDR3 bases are TGTGCCAGCAGTACCTCCGGGACAGGGGGCAGGTACGAGCAGTACTTC. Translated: CASSTSGTGGRYEQYF. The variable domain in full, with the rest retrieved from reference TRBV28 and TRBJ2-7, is DVKVTQSSRYLVKRTGEKVFLECVQDMDHENMFWYRQDPGLGLRLIYFSYDVKMKEKGDIPEGYSVSREKKERFSLILESASTNQTSMYLCASSTSGTGGRYEQYFGPGTRLTVT.

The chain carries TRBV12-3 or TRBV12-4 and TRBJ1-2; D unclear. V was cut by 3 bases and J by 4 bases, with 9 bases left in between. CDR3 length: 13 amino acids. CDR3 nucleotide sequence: TGTGCCAGCAGTTTGGGCAAAGGCTATGGCTACACCTTC. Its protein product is CASSLGKGYGYTF.

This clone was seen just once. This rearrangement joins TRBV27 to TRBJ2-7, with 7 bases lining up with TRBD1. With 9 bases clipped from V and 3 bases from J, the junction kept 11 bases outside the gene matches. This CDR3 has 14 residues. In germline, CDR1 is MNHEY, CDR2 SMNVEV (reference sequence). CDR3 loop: CASSRQGKIYEQYF. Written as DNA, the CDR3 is TGTGCCAGTAGTCGACAGGGTAAAATCTACGAGCAGTACTTC.